This T cell receptor (beta chain) is from a study of PD-1 blockade in classical Hodgkin lymphoma. On the study more broadly: Nivolumab was given intravenously to patients at 3 mg/kg every 2 weeks. Study outcomes and limitations: Patients starting nivolumab less than 1 year after ASCT had lower diversity and were excluded from later analyses. CD4+ TCR diversity, unlike CD8+, rose significantly by C4D1. Newly diagnosed patients were reported to start with lower TCR diversity than healthy donors.

Assay used: immunoSEQ multiplex PCR; TCRdb lists only in-frame clones, some missing. The data hold 110,000 or so clones, with roughly nine tenths observed a single time. Turning to this clone: Its specificity is unknown.

Every patient had relapsed following autologous stem cell transplantation, and cohorts differed in brentuximab vedotin exposure. V was trimmed by 4 bases and J by 4 bases, leaving 14 bases between them. This CDR3 contains 14 residues. The germline V gene encodes CDR1 SGHDT and CDR2 YYEEEE. The sample was peripheral blood mononuclear cells (PBMCs), taken before the second cycle of nivolumab. This chain uses TRBV5-6 with TRBJ1-2; tentatively, D is TRBD1 (5 bases). The TCR originated in a human donor with classical Hodgkin lymphoma. CDR3: CASSPRQYRYGYTF. DNA of the CDR3: TGTGCCAGCAGCCCGCGACAGTACCGCTATGGCTACACCTTC.